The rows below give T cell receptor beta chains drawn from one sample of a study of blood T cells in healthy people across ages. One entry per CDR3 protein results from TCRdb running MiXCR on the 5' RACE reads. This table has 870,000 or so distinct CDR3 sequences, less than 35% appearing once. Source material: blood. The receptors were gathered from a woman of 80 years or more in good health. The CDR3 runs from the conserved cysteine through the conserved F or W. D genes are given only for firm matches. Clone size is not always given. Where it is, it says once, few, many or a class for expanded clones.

CDR3 DNA: TGTGCCAGCAGCTCCTACAGGGGGACCGGGGAGCTGTTTTTT; CDR3 protein: CASSSYRGTGELFF; J gene: TRBJ2-2; V gene: TRBV7-2; clone size: few; D gene: TRBD1
CDR3 DNA: TGTGCCACCGTCGGGAGCACCGGGGAGCTGTTTTTT; CDR3 protein: CATVGSTGELFF; J gene: TRBJ2-2; V gene: TRBV24-1; clone size: few; D gene: NA
CDR3 DNA: TGCAGTGCTTCCGGGACAGGTGTCGGTGAAAAACTGTTTTTT; CDR3 protein: CSASGTGVGEKLFF; J gene: TRBJ1-4; V gene: TRBV20-1; clone size: many; D gene: TRBD1
CDR3 DNA: TGTGCCAGCAGCCTAGGCGGGGCGGGCGAGCAGTACTTC; CDR3 protein: CASSLGGAGEQYF; J gene: TRBJ2-7; V gene: TRBV11-2; clone size: many; D gene: NA
CDR3 DNA: TGTGCCAGCAGTGGAGGGGAGACAGCCAACTATGGCTACACCTTC; CDR3 protein: CASSGGETANYGYTF; J gene: TRBJ1-2; V gene: TRBV25-1; clone size: few; D gene: NA
CDR3 DNA: TGTGCCAGCAGCGAGGCGGGAGTTTCGAACACCGGGGAGCTGTTTTTT; CDR3 protein: CASSEAGVSNTGELFF; J gene: TRBJ2-2; V gene: TRBV7-2; clone size: NA; D gene: TRBD2
CDR3 DNA: TGTGCCAGCACCAGCCAGGGCAGACAGAACACTGAAGCTTTCTTT; CDR3 protein: CASTSQGRQNTEAFF; J gene: TRBJ1-1; V gene: TRBV27; clone size: once; D gene: NA
CDR3 DNA: TGTGCCAGCAGTGAGCCAGGAGCTACCAATGAGCAGTTCTTC; CDR3 protein: CASSEPGATNEQFF; J gene: TRBJ2-1; V gene: TRBV25-1; clone size: many; D gene: NA
CDR3 DNA: TGTGCCAGCAACTTGACAGCCGTGGGCACCGGGGAGCTGTTTTTT; CDR3 protein: CASNLTAVGTGELFF; J gene: TRBJ2-2; V gene: TRBV7-2; clone size: NA; D gene: NA
CDR3 DNA: TGTGCCAGCTCACCAGATACTAGGGGGGATACGCAGTATTTT; CDR3 protein: CASSPDTRGDTQYF; J gene: TRBJ2-3; V gene: TRBV18; clone size: many; D gene: NA
CDR3 DNA: TGTGCCAGCAGCCAAGAAGGGGTAGCGGGGAGCTCCTACGAGCAGTACTTC; CDR3 protein: CASSQEGVAGSSYEQYF; J gene: TRBJ2-7; V gene: TRBV3-1; clone size: many; D gene: TRBD2
CDR3 DNA: TGTGCCAGCAGCTCGGCGGGAGCGTACGAGCAGTACTTC; CDR3 protein: CASSSAGAYEQYF; J gene: TRBJ2-7; V gene: TRBV7-9; clone size: NA; D gene: TRBD2
CDR3 DNA: TGTGCCAGCAGCTGGGGGCCAGACAGGGGGCAGTACTTC; CDR3 protein: CASSWGPDRGQYF; J gene: TRBJ2-5; V gene: TRBV5-4; clone size: NA; D gene: TRBD1
CDR3 DNA: TGTGCCAGCAAATGGGGCGGGAACACTGAAGCTTTCTTT; CDR3 protein: CASKWGGNTEAFF; J gene: TRBJ1-1; V gene: TRBV6-5; clone size: NA; D gene: NA
CDR3 DNA: TGTGCCAGCAAGTCTACCGGCGAGCAGTACTTC; CDR3 protein: CASKSTGEQYF; J gene: TRBJ2-7; V gene: TRBV25-1; clone size: many; D gene: NA
CDR3 DNA: TGCAGTGTTGGCCAGACTAATCAGCCCCAGCATTTT; CDR3 protein: CSVGQTNQPQHF; J gene: TRBJ1-5; V gene: TRBV20-1; clone size: few; D gene: NA
CDR3 DNA: TGTGCCAGCAGTCCACAGGGTAGCGGAAGCAATCAGCCCCAGCATTTT; CDR3 protein: CASSPQGSGSNQPQHF; J gene: TRBJ1-5; V gene: TRBV12-3/TRBV12-4; clone size: few; D gene: NA
CDR3 DNA: TGTGGCACCAGCAGAGATGGTGTAGGGACTAGCATTCAGACCCAGTTCTTC; CDR3 protein: CGTSRDGVGTSIQTQFF; J gene: TRBJ2-1; V gene: TRBV15; clone size: NA; D gene: TRBD2
CDR3 DNA: TGTGCCAGCAGATGGGACAGCCTGGGGTACAATGAGCAGTTCTTC; CDR3 protein: CASRWDSLGYNEQFF; J gene: TRBJ2-1; V gene: TRBV6-2/TRBV6-3; clone size: many; D gene: TRBD1
CDR3 DNA: TGTGCTACGCTACGTGACAGGGTCTCTGGGGCCAACGTCCTGACTTTC; CDR3 protein: CATLRDRVSGANVLTF; J gene: TRBJ2-6; V gene: TRBV6-1; clone size: few; D gene: TRBD1
CDR3 DNA: TGCGCCAGCAGATTGGGGACAGGGAACTATGGCTACACCTTC; CDR3 protein: CASRLGTGNYGYTF; J gene: TRBJ1-2; V gene: TRBV5-1; clone size: few; D gene: TRBD1
CDR3 DNA: TGTGCCAGCAGCTTAATGACGCTGGGCTCCTACAATGAGCAGTTCTTC; CDR3 protein: CASSLMTLGSYNEQFF; J gene: TRBJ2-1; V gene: TRBV7-2; clone size: many; D gene: NA
CDR3 DNA: TGTGCCACCGGGATCGACAGGTACAATCAGCCCCAGCATTTT; CDR3 protein: CATGIDRYNQPQHF; J gene: TRBJ1-5; V gene: TRBV15; clone size: many; D gene: NA
CDR3 DNA: TGCGCCAGCCAGGGGGCGGGCGGGGCCAACGTCCTGACTTTC; CDR3 protein: CASQGAGGANVLTF; J gene: TRBJ2-6; V gene: TRBV19; clone size: NA; D gene: TRBD1
CDR3 DNA: TGTGCCAGCAGCTTAGGGGAACTCGCTAATGAAAAACTGTTTTTT; CDR3 protein: CASSLGELANEKLFF; J gene: TRBJ1-4; V gene: TRBV7-2; clone size: many; D gene: NA
CDR3 DNA: TGTGCCAGCAGTGACCCTTCGATAGGGACGGCGAGCTATGGCTACACCTTC; CDR3 protein: CASSDPSIGTASYGYTF; J gene: TRBJ1-2; V gene: TRBV6-1; clone size: many; D gene: NA
CDR3 DNA: TGCGCCAGCAGACCTGGACAGGCCGTCGCTTTCTTT; CDR3 protein: CASRPGQAVAFF; J gene: TRBJ1-1; V gene: TRBV5-1; clone size: once; D gene: TRBD1
CDR3 DNA: TGCAGTGCTAGAACGTCCGGGGCCCGGGGAGGCTACACCTTC; CDR3 protein: CSARTSGARGGYTF; J gene: TRBJ1-2; V gene: TRBV20-1; clone size: many; D gene: NA
CDR3 DNA: TGTGCCAGCAGGGACAGGAGGGCGGGTGAGCAGTACTTC; CDR3 protein: CASRDRRAGEQYF; J gene: TRBJ2-7; V gene: TRBV6-1; clone size: many; D gene: NA
CDR3 DNA: TGTGCCAGCAGTGCAGCAGGGCAGTTGAACACCGAAGCTTTCTTT; CDR3 protein: CASSAAGQLNTEAFF; J gene: TRBJ1-1; V gene: TRBV2; clone size: NA; D gene: NA
CDR3 DNA: TGCAGTGCTAGGGGGATAGCGGACTACAATGAGCAGTTCTTC; CDR3 protein: CSARGIADYNEQFF; J gene: TRBJ2-1; V gene: TRBV20-1; clone size: many; D gene: NA
CDR3 DNA: TGTGCCAGCAGTTCTCACTACCCGGGGCCCGCCGACGCGCAGTATTTT; CDR3 protein: CASSSHYPGPADAQYF; J gene: TRBJ2-3; V gene: TRBV6-5; clone size: many; D gene: NA
CDR3 DNA: TGCAGCGTTGGACAGGGTCTCTCTGGGGCCAACGTCCTGACTTTC; CDR3 protein: CSVGQGLSGANVLTF; J gene: TRBJ2-6; V gene: TRBV29-1; clone size: many; D gene: TRBD1
CDR3 DNA: TGTGCCTGGAGTGTACGAGTTGCGGCGCATAATGAGCAGTTCTTC; CDR3 protein: CAWSVRVAAHNEQFF; J gene: TRBJ2-1; V gene: TRBV30; clone size: NA; D gene: NA
CDR3 DNA: TGTGCCTGCGGAGGGAACACCGGGGAGCTGTTTTTT; CDR3 protein: CACGGNTGELFF; J gene: TRBJ2-2; V gene: TRBV11-2; clone size: few; D gene: NA
CDR3 DNA: TGTGCCAGCAGTTATTACGGGTCGGGGGTCGCCTTTGATGAGCAGTTCTTC; CDR3 protein: CASSYYGSGVAFDEQFF; J gene: TRBJ2-1; V gene: TRBV6-5; clone size: NA; D gene: NA
CDR3 DNA: TGTGCCAGCAGCCCCGGGACAGTGGCTAATGAAAAACTGTTTTTT; CDR3 protein: CASSPGTVANEKLFF; J gene: TRBJ1-4; V gene: TRBV6-2/TRBV6-3; clone size: NA; D gene: TRBD1
CDR3 DNA: TGCAGTGCTAGTGACGGGATCACAGATACGCAGTATTTT; CDR3 protein: CSASDGITDTQYF; J gene: TRBJ2-3; V gene: TRBV20-1; clone size: many; D gene: NA
CDR3 DNA: TGTGCCAGCTATAGGACAGGCTTTGGCTACACCTTC; CDR3 protein: CASYRTGFGYTF; J gene: TRBJ1-2; V gene: TRBV6-5; clone size: few; D gene: TRBD1
CDR3 DNA: TGTGCCGGCAGCCTTGAGACAACAGGGGTCGGCTACACCTTC; CDR3 protein: CAGSLETTGVGYTF; J gene: TRBJ1-2; V gene: TRBV5-5; clone size: NA; D gene: TRBD1
CDR3 DNA: TGTGCCAGCAGCCAACTAGCGACGGGCACAGATACGCAGTATTTT; CDR3 protein: CASSQLATGTDTQYF; J gene: TRBJ2-3; V gene: TRBV6-4; clone size: few; D gene: TRBD2
CDR3 DNA: TGCGCCAGCCGAGAAGTTGGACAGGGGGTGGACGAGCAGTACTTC; CDR3 protein: CASREVGQGVDEQYF; J gene: TRBJ2-7; V gene: TRBV5-1; clone size: NA; D gene: TRBD1
CDR3 DNA: TGCAGTGCTAGAATACAGGTCCGCGAGACCCAGTACTTC; CDR3 protein: CSARIQVRETQYF; J gene: TRBJ2-5; V gene: TRBV20-1; clone size: NA; D gene: NA
CDR3 DNA: TGTGCCTGGACCCCGTGGAACGATGGCTACACCTTC; CDR3 protein: CAWTPWNDGYTF; J gene: TRBJ1-2; V gene: TRBV30; clone size: NA; D gene: NA
CDR3 DNA: TGTGCCAGCAGTACCACGGGTTACACCGGGGAGCTGTTTTTT; CDR3 protein: CASSTTGYTGELFF; J gene: TRBJ2-2; V gene: TRBV12-3/TRBV12-4; clone size: few; D gene: NA
CDR3 DNA: TGTGCCAGCTCACCACCGGACGGACGGTCCCCCCGATTAACCCAGTACTTC; CDR3 protein: CASSPPDGRSPRLTQYF; J gene: TRBJ2-7; V gene: TRBV18; clone size: many; D gene: NA
CDR3 DNA: TGTGCCAGCAGCCAAAACAGGGGAACCACAGATACGCAGTATTTT; CDR3 protein: CASSQNRGTTDTQYF; J gene: TRBJ2-3; V gene: TRBV7-2; clone size: many; D gene: TRBD1
CDR3 DNA: TGTGCCTGCCTACAGGGACCTTTCCCCTATGGCTACACCTTC; CDR3 protein: CACLQGPFPYGYTF; J gene: TRBJ1-2; V gene: TRBV2; clone size: NA; D gene: NA
CDR3 DNA: TGCGCCAGCAGTCAATCTAGGGGGCGGGACAGCAATCAAGAGACCCAGTACTTC; CDR3 protein: CASSQSRGRDSNQETQYF; J gene: TRBJ2-5; V gene: TRBV23-1; clone size: NA; D gene: NA
CDR3 DNA: TGCGCCAGCAGCCAAGGCGGCACTAGCGGCGCAGATACGCAGTATTTT; CDR3 protein: CASSQGGTSGADTQYF; J gene: TRBJ2-3; V gene: TRBV4-3; clone size: many; D gene: TRBD2
CDR3 DNA: TGTGCCAGCGGAAAAATTAGGGACAACCTTAACTATGGCTACACCTTC; CDR3 protein: CASGKIRDNLNYGYTF; J gene: TRBJ1-2; V gene: TRBV6-2/TRBV6-3; clone size: few; D gene: NA